One and the same sample provided the 21 T cell receptor beta chains below, sequenced in a study of identical twins. TCRdb reanalysed the 5' RACE reads using MiXCR and keeps one entry per CDR3 protein. The profile covers a few hundred thousand distinct CDR3 sequences, with nearly 9.5% appearing a single time and roughly 7% taken by the ten largest. These same records also appear under a second study, on yellow fever vaccine responses in identical twins.

Sample: CD8+ T cells sorted from blood. These receptors were obtained from a woman between 18 and 29 years old in good health.

This clonotype has a count of ten or more. The chain employs TRBV12-3 or TRBV12-4 and TRBJ2-1, with 8 bases fitting TRBD2. The CDR3 is 14 amino acids. J lost 4 bases, V lost 6 bases, and 5 bases had no gene match. CDR3 in DNA: TGTGCCAGCAGAGTAACGGGGGGGTACAATGAGCAGTTCTTC. It codes for CASRVTGGYNEQFF.

Only a few counts were recorded for this clonotype. The chain links TRBV19 to TRBJ2-7; 9 nucleotides line up with TRBD1. The CDR3 extends over 13 amino acids. The germline V gene has CDR1 LNHDA and CDR2 SQIVND (reference sequence). J gave up 5 bases and V 5 bases, and 4 bases lay outside the gene matches. The CDR3 nucleotides are TGTGCCAGTAGTGACAGGGGGTGGAACGAGCAGTACTTC. It translates to CASSDRGWNEQYF. The whole variable domain, remainder taken from reference TRBV19 and TRBJ2-7, is DGGITQSPKYLFRKEGQNVTLSCEQNLNHDAMYWYRQDPGQGLRLIYYSQIVNDFQKGDIAEGYSVSREKKESFPLTVTSAQKNPTAFYLCASSDRGWNEQYFGPGTRLTVT.

This clonotype appeared a few times. This sequence joins TRBV20-1 and TRBJ2-3, with 7 bases that match TRBD1. Germline V gives CDR1 DFQATT, CDR2 SNEGSKA (reference sequence). The length of the CDR3 is 14 residues. V dropped 6 bases and J dropped 0; count of bases not matched to a gene: 6. Here the CDR3 reads CSALGQESTDTQYF. In DNA, the CDR3 is TGCAGTGCGCTCGGACAGGAAAGCACAGATACGCAGTATTTT.

The genes are TRBV5-1 and TRBJ2-7; D call uncertain. The ends were cut back, 5 bases at V and 3 bases at J, with 12 bases in the middle. In germline, CDR1 is SGHRS, CDR2 YFSETQ. The CDR3 totals 13 residues. This CDR3 reads CASRGPPFYEQYF. In nucleotides, the CDR3 is TGCGCCAGCAGGGGCCCGCCGTTCTACGAGCAGTACTTC.

This clonotype occurred once. A read error may account for a junction end that differs from germline. The CDR3 nucleotides are TGTGCTAGCAGCCGCGGCGGACTCTACTCCACAGATACGCAGTATTTT. Amino acids: CASSRGGLYSTDTQYF. V is TRBV7-7 and J is TRBJ2-3, with D perhaps matching TRBD2 (5 bases). The V gene's germline CDR1 is SSHAT and CDR2 FNYEAQ (reference sequence). There are 16 residues in the CDR3.

This chain connects TRBV29-1 to TRBJ1-1; maybe TRBD1 (5 bases). Germline V gene sequence: CDR1 SQVTM, CDR2 ANQGSEA. The V gene lost 7 bases and the J gene lost 12 bases, with 18 bases spanning the gap. This CDR3 region has 11 residues. The CDR3 bases are TGCAGCGGACGGGACCCCCATCTGACTTTCTTT. Its protein product is CSGRDPHLTFF.

This chain links TRBV27 with TRBJ2-7, with a weak D call TRBD2 (6 bases). Germline CDR1 is MNHEY and CDR2 is SMNVEV (reference sequence). The CDR3 totals 13 residues. Trimming stripped 7 bases from V and 6 bases from J, with 16 bases between. CDR3 coding DNA: TGTGCCAGCAAAAGACCGGGACTTCGCGAGCAGTACTTC. Protein: CASKRPGLREQYF.

This clonotype was observed many times. As DNA, the CDR3 is TGTGCCAGCAGCTTTGCTATATCCTACGAGCAGTTCTTC. Its translation: CASSFAISYEQFF. The V call is TRBV7-9, the J call TRBJ2-1; D is undetermined. CDR1 SEHNR and CDR2 FQNEAQ come from the germline V gene (reference sequence). The CDR3 spans 13 residues. V dropped 3 bases and J dropped 10 bases, with 13 bases sitting between them.

This clonotype was seen only a few times. The chain recombines TRBV20-1 with TRBJ2-2; D is perhaps TRBD2 (5 bases). Germline-derived CDR1 and CDR2 are DFQATT and SNEGSKA (reference sequence). Trimming removed 6 bases at V and 4 bases at J, with 18 bases between. CDR3 length equals 15 residues. The CDR3 is CSAFIQVRGTGELFF. The CDR3 bases are TGCAGTGCATTCATTCAGGTCCGGGGCACCGGGGAGCTGTTTTTT.

This clonotype has ten or more counts. The chain links TRBV4-3 to TRBJ2-7; D remains ambiguous. This CDR3 contains 13 residues. Germline CDR1 and CDR2: LGHNA and YSLEER. Trimming cost V 1 base and J 4 bases, with 8 bases left between them. CDR3 in amino acids: CASSQGREYEQYF. DNA of the CDR3: TGCGCCAGCAGCCAAGGTAGAGAGTACGAGCAGTACTTC.

Many counts were recorded for this clonotype. The chain is built from TRBV7-9 and TRBJ2-1; TRBD2 matches at 7 bases. Germline V gene data show CDR1 as SEHNR and CDR2 as FQNEAQ (reference sequence). V was clipped by 7 bases and J by 3 bases; unmatched bases: 9. The CDR3 is 15 residues long. CDR3 residues: CASTLRLALYNEQFF. DNA of the CDR3: TGTGCCAGCACCCTCCGACTAGCCCTCTACAATGAGCAGTTCTTC. Full variable domain (remainder filled in from reference TRBV7-9 and TRBJ2-1): DTGVSQNPRHKITKRGQNVTFRCDPISEHNRLYWYRQTLGQGPEFLTYFQNEAQLEKSRLLSDRFSAERPKGSFSTLEIQRTEQGDSAMYLCASTLRLALYNEQFFGPGTRLTVL.

The chain is built from TRBV4-2 and TRBJ2-1, with D perhaps given as TRBD1 or TRBD2 (5 bases each). CDR3 length: 16 amino acids. Deletions cut 1 base from V and 5 bases from J, with 15 bases between. Germline CDR1 and CDR2: LGHNA and YNFKEQ. The CDR3 DNA is TGTGCCAGCAGCCAAGTTATAAGGGACGGAGACAATGAGCAGTTCTTC. This encodes CASSQVIRDGDNEQFF.

This clonotype was picked up a small number of times. The rearrangement joins TRBV4-3 to TRBJ2-6, with D hard to call. The CDR3 has 17 residues. The germline V and J ends were trimmed by 4 bases and 0 bases, with 13 bases remaining between them. Germline loops: CDR1 LGHNA, CDR2 YSLEER. CDR3 residues: CASSLKEISSGANVLTF. The CDR3 region has the DNA TGCGCCAGCAGCCTAAAAGAGATAAGCTCTGGGGCCAACGTCCTGACTTTC.

The table lists this clonotype with many counts. This chain uses TRBV12-3 or TRBV12-4 with TRBJ1-4; no clear D gene. The CDR3 is made up of 14 amino acids. V dropped 6 bases and J dropped 6 bases, with 14 bases sitting between them. The CDR3 nucleotides read TGTGCCAGCAGGTGGCAGCTCTCGGATGAAAAACTGTTTTTT. This translates into CASRWQLSDEKLFF.

With regard to this clonotype: A single base separates this from a much larger clone, so it may be a read error. The chain combines TRBV3-1 with TRBJ2-5; D is unresolved. The V gene's germline CDR1 is LGHDT and CDR2 YNNKEL (reference sequence). The CDR3 is 15 amino acids. The CDR3 spells CAGSQDFPPGETQYF. Written as DNA, the CDR3 is TGTGCCGGCAGCCAAGATTTTCCCCCTGGGGAGACCCAGTACTTC.

This clonotype has a handful of counts. The rearrangement links TRBV12-5 to TRBJ2-7; maybe TRBD2 (5 bases). The CDR3 sequence is 12 residues long. CDR1 and CDR2 from the germline V gene are LGHNT and FRNRAP. The ends were cut back, 2 bases at V and 6 bases at J, with 8 bases in the middle. The DNA for the CDR3 is TGTGCTAGTGGTTTGTCGGGGTTCGAGCAGTACTTC. This codes for CASGLSGFEQYF.

Many counts were recorded for this clonotype. This chain links TRBV12-3 or TRBV12-4 with TRBJ2-5, with TRBD2 as a possible D gene (6 bases). This CDR3 region has 14 residues. The germline V and J ends were trimmed by 3 bases and 5 bases, with 13 bases remaining between them. The CDR3: CASSFGRGLETQYF. CDR3 bases: TGTGCCAGCAGTTTTGGGCGGGGACTGGAGACCCAGTACTTC.

This clonotype has more than one count but fewer than ten. V is TRBV28 and J is TRBJ2-6, with 7 nucleotides matching TRBD2. V lost 7 bases to trimming and J lost 1 base; unmatched junction nucleotides: 7. Germline-derived CDR1 and CDR2 are MDHEN and SYDVKM. The CDR3 has 16 residues. In DNA form, the CDR3 reads TGTGCCAGCACCAGCGGGGACGCTTCTGGGGCCAACGTCCTGACTTTC. Amino acid sequence: CASTSGDASGANVLTF.

This clonotype was found many times. The genes are TRBV7-2 and TRBJ2-3; D is unresolved. The V end was cut by 3 bases, the J end by 2 bases, with 18 bases between. Germline V CDR1 and CDR2: SGHTA, FQGNSA. This CDR3 contains 17 residues. The CDR3 loop reads CASSFSVGLSNTDTQYF. The CDR3 DNA reads as TGTGCCAGCAGCTTTTCCGTCGGGTTATCTAACACAGATACGCAGTATTTT.

The rearrangement uses TRBV7-9 and TRBJ2-5; the D gene could be TRBD1 or TRBD2 (5 bases each). The CDR3 is made up of 15 amino acids. Germline CDR1 is SEHNR and CDR2 is FQNEAQ (reference sequence). The V and J ends lost 6 bases and 7 bases respectively, with 21 bases between them. CDR3 sequence: CASRYLGDPWWTQYF. The CDR3 region has the DNA TGTGCCAGCAGATACCTCGGGGACCCTTGGTGGACCCAGTACTTC.

Many counts were recorded for this clonotype. The V gene is TRBV15, the J gene TRBJ1-1; no firm D call. V gave up 3 bases and J gave up 1 base, with 3 bases separating them. Germline assignment: CDR1 LNHNV and CDR2 YYDKDF (reference sequence). The CDR3 spans 12 residues. In DNA, the CDR3 is TGTGCCACCAGCAGCGGGAACACTGAAGCTTTCTTT. Protein product: CATSSGNTEAFF.